This TCR beta chain was retrieved from a study of shared clonotypes between healthy human individuals. Study-wide context: A couple of women and three men aged 18 to 49 made up the donors. Study-wide results and limits: The study drew on few donors, limiting represented genetic and exposure-history diversity.

Regarding this clone: Its antigen is unidentified.

Germline lookup yields CDR1 MNHNS and CDR2 SASEGT. The CDR3 is 15 amino acids. The V segment lost 1 base and the J segment 2 bases; nucleotides outside the gene matches: 1. In the authors' workflow: For the immunoSEQ data, sequences were junction-only without quality scores, so filtering differed. Assay: immunoSEQ multiplex PCR; the TCRdb copy retains only in-frame clones and omits some. V, J and clone size are taken as reported in that table, and D and trimming were inferred from the DNA itself. The sample consists of hundreds of thousands of clones, around 87% of them appearing once. The sequence came from a young man in good health. Sequenced input: memory CD8+ T cells sorted from blood. Subset indicated: CD45RO+ cells pooled with CCR7-negative TemRA cells. The chain has TRBV6-1 and TRBJ2-2; 7 nucleotides align to TRBD1. Written as DNA, the CDR3 is TGTGCCAGCAGTGAAGGGACAGGAAACACCGGGGAGCTGTTTTTT. Translation gives CASSEGTGNTGELFF.